The 16 T cell receptor beta chains below all came from one sample that was sequenced in a study of response to subunit inactivated influenza vaccine. TCRdb reprocessed the RT-PCR reads via MiXCR and lists one record per CDR3 protein. This table has roughly 670,000 distinct CDR3 sequences, around 15% appearing once. The sample here was PBMCs from blood, taken approximately 15 days before vaccination. All receptors derive from a middle-aged man who received an inactivated influenza vaccine.

V and J are TRBV9 and TRBJ1-1, with 9 bases that match TRBD1. J lost 1 base, V lost 0 bases, and 1 base had no gene match. Germline V gene data show CDR1 as SGDLS and CDR2 as YYNGEE. This CDR3 spans 15 amino acids. The CDR3 nucleotides read TGTGCCAGCAGCGTAGGGGGACAGGGGAACACTGAAGCTTTCTTT. Its protein is CASSVGGQGNTEAFF.

This clonotype has a count of ten or more. The chain employs TRBV6-1 and TRBJ2-1, with D possibly being TRBD2 (7 bases). The V gene's germline CDR1 is MNHNS and CDR2 SASEGT. V was cut by 6 bases and J by 3 bases, with 15 bases left in between. The CDR3 extends over 15 amino acids. The CDR3 nucleotides read TGTGCCAGCAGCCCGACGGGGGGCTTCTACAATGAGCAGTTCTTC. This sequence encodes CASSPTGGFYNEQFF.

This clonotype was detected many times. The chain links TRBV18 to TRBJ2-1; 10 positions agree with TRBD2. CDR1 KGHSH and CDR2 LQKENI come from the germline V gene. Trimming took 5 bases from V and 1 from J; bases not matched to a gene: 29. This CDR3 contains 24 residues. The CDR3 is CASSTLTGLAGAHYSGASYNEQFF. The CDR3 coding sequence is TGTGCCAGCTCAACTCTGACCGGGCTAGCGGGGGCCCACTACTCAGGGGCTTCCTACAATGAGCAGTTCTTC.

This clonotype was seen a handful of times. The V gene is TRBV29-1, the J gene TRBJ1-1; the D gene is possibly TRBD1 (6 bases). This CDR3 region has 14 residues. The V end lost 4 bases, the J end lost 0 bases, and 12 bases lay between the germline ends. Germline CDR1 is SQVTM and CDR2 is ANQGSEA. The CDR3 protein is CSVVRRDMNTEAFF. For the CDR3, the DNA is TGCAGCGTTGTGCGACGGGACATGAACACTGAAGCTTTCTTT.

The V call is TRBV20-1, the J call TRBJ2-1; possibly TRBD2 for D (5 bases). Trimming stripped 3 bases from V and 4 bases from J, with 16 bases between. Per the germline V gene, CDR1 is DFQATT and CDR2 is SNEGSKA (reference sequence). The CDR3 length is 15 residues. The CDR3 DNA reads as TGCAGTGCTAGGTCTGGAGAGACGGGATACAATGAGCAGTTCTTC. Its protein product is CSARSGETGYNEQFF.

This clonotype was counted between two and nine times. The V call is TRBV4-1, the J call TRBJ2-2; D is uncertain. V gave up 1 base and J gave up 7 bases, with 19 bases separating them. CDR3 length: 17 residues. Germline assignment: CDR1 MGHRA and CDR2 YSYEKL. CDR3 amino acids: CASSQAYQALLDGELFF. The CDR3 region has the DNA TGCGCCAGCAGCCAAGCATATCAGGCGCTGCTGGACGGGGAGCTGTTTTTT.

This clonotype showed up many times. An end of the junction does not agree with germline; a read error may underlie this. The rearrangement links TRBV5-1 to TRBJ2-5, with 8 nucleotides matching TRBD1. The CDR3 length is 13 residues. Germline CDR1 reads SGHRS; CDR2 reads YFSETQ. DNA for the CDR3: TGTGCCAGCAGCTTGGACAGGGCGGAGACCCAGTACTTC. Translating gives CASSLDRAETQYF.

This clonotype has more than one count but fewer than ten. V usage is TRBV12-3 or TRBV12-4 and J usage is TRBJ2-1; 7 bases line up with TRBD2. Trimming took 5 bases from V and 5 from J; bases not matched to a gene: 9. CDR3 length: 15 amino acids. CDR3 amino acids: CASSPRDYLDNEQFF. The CDR3 region has the DNA TGTGCCAGCAGTCCACGGGACTACCTCGACAATGAGCAGTTCTTC.

This chain joins TRBV6-2 or TRBV6-3 and TRBJ2-7; D remains ambiguous. The CDR3 runs to 13 residues. V gave up 7 bases and J gave up 3 bases, with 13 bases separating them. Germline loops: CDR1 MNHEY, CDR2 SVGEGT. The CDR3 DNA follows: TGTGCCAGCACCCCGGGTTCCCGCTACGAGCAGTACTTC. It is translated as CASTPGSRYEQYF.

Written as DNA, the CDR3 is TGTGCCAGCACCACGTCAGCAGATACGCAGTATTTT. Amino acids: CASTTSADTQYF. The chain carries TRBV5-8 and TRBJ2-3; unclear D gene. Trimming shortened V by 6 bases and J by 4 bases, and 9 bases separated the two germline ends. The CDR3 loop spans 12 amino acids. Germline CDR1 and CDR2: SGHTS and YDEGEE.

The chain joins TRBV10-2 to TRBJ2-3; 11 positions match TRBD2. Trimming at V came to 3 bases and at J to 1 base, leaving 3 bases not matched to a gene. This CDR3 contains 16 residues. Germline-derived CDR1 and CDR2 are WSHSY and SAAADI. Written as DNA, the CDR3 is TGCGCCAGCAGTGATCTACTAGCGGGGGGCACAGATACGCAGTATTTT. It yields the protein CASSDLLAGGTDTQYF.

A few counts support this clonotype. V gene TRBV12-3 or TRBV12-4 combines with J gene TRBJ2-7; D could derive from TRBD1 or TRBD2 (5 bases each). V was trimmed by 3 bases and J by 5 bases, leaving 17 bases between them. This CDR3 spans 15 amino acids. DNA of the CDR3: TGTGCCAGCAGTTTGCTGGGACGGGGCCGAAACGAGCAGTACTTC. It specifies CASSLLGRGRNEQYF.

This clonotype was observed a handful of times. The V call is TRBV25-1, the J call TRBJ2-7; 11 positions match TRBD2. CDR1 is MGHDK, CDR2 SYGVNS, per germline. The trim removed 4 bases at V and 7 bases at J, leaving 12 bases unmatched. The CDR3 length is 16 residues. In DNA form, the CDR3 reads TGTGCCAGCAGTGGCCGAGGGACTAGCGGCTCTAGGGAGCAGTACTTC. Amino acids: CASSGRGTSGSREQYF.

This clonotype was recorded many times. The rearrangement joins TRBV5-1 to TRBJ2-1, with D possibly being TRBD1 or TRBD2 (6 bases each). The V gene lost 3 bases and the J gene lost 3 bases, with 16 bases spanning the gap. This CDR3 is 16 amino acids long. Germline loops: CDR1 SGHRS, CDR2 YFSETQ. The CDR3 protein is CASSSGRGGLYNEQFF. The CDR3 DNA is TGCGCCAGCAGCTCCGGAAGAGGGGGGCTCTACAATGAGCAGTTCTTC.

This chain joins TRBV15 and TRBJ1-3, with D hard to call. CDR1 LNHNV and CDR2 YYDKDF come from the germline V gene (reference sequence). CDR3 length: 15 amino acids. Trimming cost V 2 bases and J 0 bases, with 8 bases left between them. This CDR3 is CATSRRAYSGNTIYF. The CDR3 nucleotides read TGTGCCACCAGCAGAAGAGCTTACTCTGGAAACACCATATATTTT.

At least ten counts were recorded for this clonotype. The chain joins TRBV12-3 or TRBV12-4 to TRBJ2-1; TRBD1 aligns across 7 bases. The CDR3 has 15 residues. J gave up 2 bases and V 6 bases, and 7 bases lay outside the gene matches. The CDR3 nucleotides read TGTGCCAGCAGCCCCCACAGGGGACCCTACAATGAGCAGTTCTTC. Residues: CASSPHRGPYNEQFF.